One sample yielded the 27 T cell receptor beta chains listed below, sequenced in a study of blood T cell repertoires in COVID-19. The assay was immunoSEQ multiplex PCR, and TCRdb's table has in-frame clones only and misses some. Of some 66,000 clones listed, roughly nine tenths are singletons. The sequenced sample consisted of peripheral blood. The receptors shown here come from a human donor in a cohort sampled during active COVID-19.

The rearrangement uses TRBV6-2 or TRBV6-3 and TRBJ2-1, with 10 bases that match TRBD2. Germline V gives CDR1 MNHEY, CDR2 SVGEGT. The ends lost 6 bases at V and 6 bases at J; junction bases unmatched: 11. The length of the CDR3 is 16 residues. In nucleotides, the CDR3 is TGTGCCAGCAGCGATCGAGCGGGAGGGCCTATCAATGAGCAGTTCTTC. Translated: CASSDRAGGPINEQFF.

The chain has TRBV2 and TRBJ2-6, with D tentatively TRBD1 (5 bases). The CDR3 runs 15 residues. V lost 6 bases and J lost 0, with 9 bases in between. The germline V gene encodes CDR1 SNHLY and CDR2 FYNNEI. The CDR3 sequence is CASRRDSSGANVLTF. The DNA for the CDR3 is TGTGCCAGCAGACGAGACAGCTCTGGGGCCAACGTCCTGACTTTC.

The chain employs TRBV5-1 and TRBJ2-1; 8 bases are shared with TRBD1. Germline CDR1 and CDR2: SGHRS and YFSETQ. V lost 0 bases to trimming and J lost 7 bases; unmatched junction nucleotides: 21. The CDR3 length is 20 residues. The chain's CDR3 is CASSLVWSYLPGQVTNEQFF. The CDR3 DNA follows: TGCGCCAGCAGCTTGGTTTGGTCCTACCTACCGGGACAGGTCACAAATGAGCAGTTCTTC. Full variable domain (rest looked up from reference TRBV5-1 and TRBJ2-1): KAGVTQTPRYLIKTRGQQVTLSCSPISGHRSVSWYQQTPGQGLQFLFEYFSETQRNKGNFPGRFSGRQFSNSRSEMNVSTLELGDSALYLCASSLVWSYLPGQVTNEQFFGPGTRLTVL.

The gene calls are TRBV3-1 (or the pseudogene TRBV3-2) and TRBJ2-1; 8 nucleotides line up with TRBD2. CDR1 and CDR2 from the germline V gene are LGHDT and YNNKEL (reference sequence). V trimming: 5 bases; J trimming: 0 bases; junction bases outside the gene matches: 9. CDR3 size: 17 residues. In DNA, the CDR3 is TGTGCCAGCAGCTTCCGGGGAGGGACTAGCTCCTACAATGAGCAGTTCTTC. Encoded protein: CASSFRGGTSSYNEQFF.

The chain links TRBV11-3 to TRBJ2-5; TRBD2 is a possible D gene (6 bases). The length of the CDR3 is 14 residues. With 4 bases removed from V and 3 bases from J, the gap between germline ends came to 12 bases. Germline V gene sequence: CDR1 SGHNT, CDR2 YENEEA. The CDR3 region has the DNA TGTGCCAGCAGCTCCCCGGGAGCGGAAGAGACCCAGTACTTC. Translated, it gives CASSSPGAEETQYF.

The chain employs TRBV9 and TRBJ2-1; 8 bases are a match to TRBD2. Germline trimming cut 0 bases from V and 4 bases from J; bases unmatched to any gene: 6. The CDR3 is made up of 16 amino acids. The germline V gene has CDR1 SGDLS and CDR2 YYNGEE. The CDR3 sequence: CASSVDPSGGYNEQFF. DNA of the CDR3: TGTGCCAGCAGCGTAGATCCCAGCGGGGGTTACAATGAGCAGTTCTTC.

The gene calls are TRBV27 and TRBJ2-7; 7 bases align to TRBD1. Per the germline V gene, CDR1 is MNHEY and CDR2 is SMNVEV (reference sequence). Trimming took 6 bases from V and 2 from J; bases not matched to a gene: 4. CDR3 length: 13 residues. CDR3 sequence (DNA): TGTGCCAGCAGGCGAACAGGGGCCTACGAGCAGTACTTC. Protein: CASRRTGAYEQYF.

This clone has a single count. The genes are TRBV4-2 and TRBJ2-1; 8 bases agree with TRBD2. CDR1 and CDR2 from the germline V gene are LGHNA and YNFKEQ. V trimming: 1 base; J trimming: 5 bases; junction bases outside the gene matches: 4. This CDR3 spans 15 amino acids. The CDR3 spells CASSQAGTRNNEQFF. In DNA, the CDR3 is TGTGCCAGCAGCCAAGCTGGGACTAGAAACAATGAGCAGTTCTTC.

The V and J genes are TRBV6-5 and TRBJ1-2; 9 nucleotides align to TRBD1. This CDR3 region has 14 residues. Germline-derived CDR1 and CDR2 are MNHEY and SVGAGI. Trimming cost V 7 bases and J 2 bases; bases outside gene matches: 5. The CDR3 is CASTNRGLNYGYTF. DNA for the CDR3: TGTGCCAGCACCAACAGGGGGCTGAACTATGGCTACACCTTC.

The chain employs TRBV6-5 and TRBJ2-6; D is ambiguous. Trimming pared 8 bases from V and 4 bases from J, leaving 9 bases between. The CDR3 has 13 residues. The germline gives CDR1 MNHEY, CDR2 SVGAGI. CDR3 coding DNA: TGTGCCAGCTCATCGCGCGGGGCCAACGTCCTGACTTTC. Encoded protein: CASSSRGANVLTF.

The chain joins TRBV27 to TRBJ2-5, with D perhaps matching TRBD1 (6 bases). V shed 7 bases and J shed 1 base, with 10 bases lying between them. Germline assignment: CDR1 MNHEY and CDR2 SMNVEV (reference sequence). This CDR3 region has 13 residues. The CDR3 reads CASTTGLQETQYF. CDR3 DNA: TGTGCCAGCACCACAGGGCTCCAAGAGACCCAGTACTTC.

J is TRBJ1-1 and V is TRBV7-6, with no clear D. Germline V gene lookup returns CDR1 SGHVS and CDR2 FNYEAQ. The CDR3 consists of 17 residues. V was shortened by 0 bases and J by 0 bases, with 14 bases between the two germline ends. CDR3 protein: CASSLARPQALNTEAFF. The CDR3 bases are TGTGCCAGCAGCTTAGCCCGGCCCCAGGCGCTGAACACTGAAGCTTTCTTT.

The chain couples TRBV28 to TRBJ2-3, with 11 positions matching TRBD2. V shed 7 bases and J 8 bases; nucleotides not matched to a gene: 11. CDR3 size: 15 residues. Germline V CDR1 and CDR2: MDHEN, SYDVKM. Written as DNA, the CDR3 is TGTGCCAGCACCCCTACTAGCGGGAGAATTGGTACGCAGTATTTT. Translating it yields CASTPTSGRIGTQYF.

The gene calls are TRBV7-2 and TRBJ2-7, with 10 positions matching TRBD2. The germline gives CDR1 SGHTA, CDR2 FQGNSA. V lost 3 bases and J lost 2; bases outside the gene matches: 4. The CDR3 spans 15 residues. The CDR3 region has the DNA TGTGCCAGCAGCTTGGCCGGGACTAGCGCCTACGAGCAGTACTTC. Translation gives CASSLAGTSAYEQYF.

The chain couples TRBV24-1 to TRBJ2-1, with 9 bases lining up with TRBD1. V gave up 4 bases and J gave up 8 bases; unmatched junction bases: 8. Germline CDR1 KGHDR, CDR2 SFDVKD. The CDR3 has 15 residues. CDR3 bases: TGTGCCACCAGTGAGGGCCGGACAGGGGATGATGAGCAGTTCTTC. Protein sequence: CATSEGRTGDDEQFF.

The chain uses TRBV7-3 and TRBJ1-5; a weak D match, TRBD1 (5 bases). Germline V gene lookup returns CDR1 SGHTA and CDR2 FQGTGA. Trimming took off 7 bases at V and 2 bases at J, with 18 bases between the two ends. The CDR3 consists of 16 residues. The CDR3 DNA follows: TGTGCCAGCACCCCTCCCGTGGGGCCCGGCAATCAGCCCCAGCATTTT. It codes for CASTPPVGPGNQPQHF.

The CDR3 spells CASSHGRVDEQYF. In DNA form, the CDR3 reads TGTGCCAGCAGCCACGGCAGGGTGGATGAGCAGTACTTC. The chain carries TRBV3-1 (or the pseudogene TRBV3-2) and TRBJ2-7, with D maybe TRBD1 (5 bases). CDR1 and CDR2 from the germline V gene are LGHDT and YNNKEL (reference sequence). The CDR3 sequence is 13 residues long. V lost 3 bases, J lost 7 bases, and 13 bases lay in between.

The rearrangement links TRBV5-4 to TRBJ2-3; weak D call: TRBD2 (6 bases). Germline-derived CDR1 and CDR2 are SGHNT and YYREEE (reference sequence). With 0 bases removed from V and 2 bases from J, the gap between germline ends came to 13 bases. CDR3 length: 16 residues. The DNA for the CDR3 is TGTGCCAGCAGCTTGGCGGCGGGACTGGACACAGATACGCAGTATTTT. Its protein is CASSLAAGLDTDTQYF. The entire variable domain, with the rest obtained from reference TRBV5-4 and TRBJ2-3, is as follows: ETGVTQSPTHLIKTRGQQVTLRCSSQSGHNTVSWYQQALGQGPQFIFQYYREEENGRGNFPPRFSGLQFPNYSSELNVNALELDDSALYLCASSLAAGLDTDTQYFGPGTRLTVL.

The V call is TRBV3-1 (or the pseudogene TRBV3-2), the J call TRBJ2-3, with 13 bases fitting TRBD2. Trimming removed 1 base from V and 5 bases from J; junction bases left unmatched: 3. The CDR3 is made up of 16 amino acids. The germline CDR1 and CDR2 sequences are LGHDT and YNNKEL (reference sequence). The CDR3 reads CASSQAGLAGQDTQYF. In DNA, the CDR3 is TGTGCCAGCAGCCAAGCGGGACTAGCGGGACAAGATACGCAGTATTTT.

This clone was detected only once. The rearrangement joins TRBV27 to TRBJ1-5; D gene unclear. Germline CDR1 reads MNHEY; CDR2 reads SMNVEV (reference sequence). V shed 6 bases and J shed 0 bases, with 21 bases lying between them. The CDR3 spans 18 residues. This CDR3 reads CASRPTAWAGDSNQPQHF. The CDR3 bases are TGTGCCAGCAGACCCACGGCGTGGGCAGGCGATAGCAATCAGCCCCAGCATTTT.

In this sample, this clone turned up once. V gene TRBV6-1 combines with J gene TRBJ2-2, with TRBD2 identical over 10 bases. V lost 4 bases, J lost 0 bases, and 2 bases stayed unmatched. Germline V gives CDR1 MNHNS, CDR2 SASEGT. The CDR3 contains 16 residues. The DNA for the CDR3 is TGTGCCAGCAGTGTGCTAGCGGGGGCGAACACCGGGGAGCTGTTTTTT. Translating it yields CASSVLAGANTGELFF.

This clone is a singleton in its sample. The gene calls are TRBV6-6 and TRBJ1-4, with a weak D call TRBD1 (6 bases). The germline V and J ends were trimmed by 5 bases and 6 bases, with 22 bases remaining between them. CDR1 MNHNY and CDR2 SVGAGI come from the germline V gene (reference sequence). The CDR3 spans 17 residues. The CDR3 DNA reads TGTGCCAGCAGTCCAACGCAAAGGACAGTTCTGGATGAAAAACTGTTTTTT. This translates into CASSPTQRTVLDEKLFF.

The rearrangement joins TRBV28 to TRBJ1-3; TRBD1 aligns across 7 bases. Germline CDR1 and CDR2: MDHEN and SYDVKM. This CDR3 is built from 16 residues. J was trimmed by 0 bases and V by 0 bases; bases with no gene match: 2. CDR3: CASSLWGDSSGNTIYF. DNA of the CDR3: TGTGCCAGCAGTTTATGGGGGGACAGCTCTGGAAACACCATATATTTT. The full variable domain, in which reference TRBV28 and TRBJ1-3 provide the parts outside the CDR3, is DVKVTQSSRYLVKRTGEKVFLECVQDMDHENMFWYRQDPGLGLRLIYFSYDVKMKEKGDIPEGYSVSREKKERFSLILESASTNQTSMYLCASSLWGDSSGNTIYFGEGSWLTVV.

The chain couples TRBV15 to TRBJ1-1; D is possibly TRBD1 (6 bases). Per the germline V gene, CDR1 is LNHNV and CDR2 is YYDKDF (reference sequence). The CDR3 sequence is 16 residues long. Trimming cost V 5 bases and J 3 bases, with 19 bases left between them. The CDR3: CATSRRRDTVDTEAFF. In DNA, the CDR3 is TGTGCCACCAGCCGCCGCCGGGACACAGTCGACACTGAAGCTTTCTTT.

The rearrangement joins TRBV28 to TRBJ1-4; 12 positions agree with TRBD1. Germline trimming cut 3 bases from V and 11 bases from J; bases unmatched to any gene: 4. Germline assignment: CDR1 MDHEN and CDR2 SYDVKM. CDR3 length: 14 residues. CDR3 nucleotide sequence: TGTGCCAGCAGTTTCGGGACAGGGGGCAGCAAACTGTTTTTT. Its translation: CASSFGTGGSKLFF.

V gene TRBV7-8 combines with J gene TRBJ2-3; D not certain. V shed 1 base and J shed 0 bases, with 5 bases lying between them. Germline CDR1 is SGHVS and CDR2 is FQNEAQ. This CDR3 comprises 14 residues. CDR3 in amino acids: CASSLVSSTDTQYF. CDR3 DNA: TGTGCCAGCAGCTTAGTGTCAAGCACAGATACGCAGTATTTT.

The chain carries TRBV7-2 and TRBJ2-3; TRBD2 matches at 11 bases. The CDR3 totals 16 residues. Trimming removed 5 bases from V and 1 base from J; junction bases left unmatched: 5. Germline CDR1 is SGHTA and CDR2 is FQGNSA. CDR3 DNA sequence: TGTGCCAGCAGCCCCCGGGGACTAGCGGGCACAGATACGCAGTATTTT. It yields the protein CASSPRGLAGTDTQYF.